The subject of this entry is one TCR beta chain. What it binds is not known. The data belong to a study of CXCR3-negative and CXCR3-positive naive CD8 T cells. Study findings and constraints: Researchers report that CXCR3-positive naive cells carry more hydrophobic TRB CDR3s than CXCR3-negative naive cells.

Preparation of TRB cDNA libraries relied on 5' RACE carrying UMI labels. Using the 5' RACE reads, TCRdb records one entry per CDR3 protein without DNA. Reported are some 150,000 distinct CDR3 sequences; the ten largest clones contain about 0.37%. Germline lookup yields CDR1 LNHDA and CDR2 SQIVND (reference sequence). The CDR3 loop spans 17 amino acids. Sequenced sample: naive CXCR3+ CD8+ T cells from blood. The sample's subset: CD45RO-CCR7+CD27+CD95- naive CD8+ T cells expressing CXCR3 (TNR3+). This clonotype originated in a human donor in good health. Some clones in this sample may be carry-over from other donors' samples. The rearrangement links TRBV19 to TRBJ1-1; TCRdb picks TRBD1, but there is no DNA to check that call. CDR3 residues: CASSMFSITGDRTEAFF.